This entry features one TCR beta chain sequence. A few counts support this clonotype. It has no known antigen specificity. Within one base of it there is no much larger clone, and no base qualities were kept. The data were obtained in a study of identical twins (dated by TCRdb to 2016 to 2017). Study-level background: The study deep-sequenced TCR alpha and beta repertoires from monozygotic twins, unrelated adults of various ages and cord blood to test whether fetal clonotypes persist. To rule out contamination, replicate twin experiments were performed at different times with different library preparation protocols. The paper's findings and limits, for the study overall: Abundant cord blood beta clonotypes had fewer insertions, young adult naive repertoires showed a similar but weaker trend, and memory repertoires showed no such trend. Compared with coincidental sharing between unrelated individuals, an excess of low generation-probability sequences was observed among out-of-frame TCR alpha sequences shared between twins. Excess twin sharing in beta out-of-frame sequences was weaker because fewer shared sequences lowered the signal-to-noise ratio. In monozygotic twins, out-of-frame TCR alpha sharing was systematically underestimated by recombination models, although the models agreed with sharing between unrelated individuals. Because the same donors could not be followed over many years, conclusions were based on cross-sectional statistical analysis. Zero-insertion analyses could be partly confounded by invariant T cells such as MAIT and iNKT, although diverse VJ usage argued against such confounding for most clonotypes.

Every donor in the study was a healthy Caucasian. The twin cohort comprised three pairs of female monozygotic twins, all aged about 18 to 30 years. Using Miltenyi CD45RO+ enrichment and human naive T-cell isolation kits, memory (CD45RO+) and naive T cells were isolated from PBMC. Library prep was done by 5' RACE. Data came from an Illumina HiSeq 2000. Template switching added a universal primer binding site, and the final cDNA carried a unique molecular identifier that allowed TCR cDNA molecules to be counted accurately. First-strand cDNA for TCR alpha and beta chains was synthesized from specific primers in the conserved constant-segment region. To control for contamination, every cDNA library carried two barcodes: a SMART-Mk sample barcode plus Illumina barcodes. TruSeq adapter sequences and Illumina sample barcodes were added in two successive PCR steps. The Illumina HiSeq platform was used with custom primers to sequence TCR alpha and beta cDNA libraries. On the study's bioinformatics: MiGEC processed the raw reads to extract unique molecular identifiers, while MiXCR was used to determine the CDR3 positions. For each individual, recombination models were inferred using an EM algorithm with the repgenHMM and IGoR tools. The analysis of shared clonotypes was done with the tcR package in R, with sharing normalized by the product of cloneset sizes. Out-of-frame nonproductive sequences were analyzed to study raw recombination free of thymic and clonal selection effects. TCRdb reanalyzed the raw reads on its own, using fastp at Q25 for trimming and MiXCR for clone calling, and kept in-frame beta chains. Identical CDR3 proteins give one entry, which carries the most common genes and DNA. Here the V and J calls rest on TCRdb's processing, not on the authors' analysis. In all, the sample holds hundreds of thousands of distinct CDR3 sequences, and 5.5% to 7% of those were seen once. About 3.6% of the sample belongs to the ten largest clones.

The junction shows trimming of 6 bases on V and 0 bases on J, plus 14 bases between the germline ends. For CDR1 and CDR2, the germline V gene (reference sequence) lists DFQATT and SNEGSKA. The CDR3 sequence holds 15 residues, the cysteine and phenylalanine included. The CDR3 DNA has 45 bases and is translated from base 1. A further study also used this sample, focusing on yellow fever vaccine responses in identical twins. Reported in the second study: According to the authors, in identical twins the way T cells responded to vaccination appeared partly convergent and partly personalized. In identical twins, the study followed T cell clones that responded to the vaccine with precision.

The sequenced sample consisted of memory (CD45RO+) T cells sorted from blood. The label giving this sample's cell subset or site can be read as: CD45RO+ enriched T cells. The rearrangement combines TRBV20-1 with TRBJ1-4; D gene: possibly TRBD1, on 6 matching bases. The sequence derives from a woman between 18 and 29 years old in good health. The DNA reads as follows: TGCAGTGCCCTACAGGGAATTGCAACTAATGAAAAACTGTTTTTT. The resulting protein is CSALQGIATNEKLFF.